This entry features one T cell receptor (beta chain) sequence. Source study methods: Estimated nucleated cell counts came from reference gene primer amplification. Method: immunoSEQ multiplex PCR; TCRdb's copy keeps in-frame clones and lacks some. Clone size and V and J calls were adopted from that table, with D and trimming inferred from the DNA. Of 350,000 or so clones listed, more than 70% are singletons. This specimen belongs to a study of blood T cell repertoires in COVID-19. About the research overall: The analysed material was cDNA or gDNA that came from T cells, B-cell-depleted T cells, or PBMCs.

This CDR3 has 14 residues. Germline V gene data show CDR1 as SEHNR and CDR2 as FQNEAQ (reference sequence). Between the trimmed V and J ends, which lost 5 bases and 2 bases, there was a span of 12 bases. Sequencing was done on a sample of peripheral blood. The TCR originated in a woman in her sixties or seventies with COVID-19, enrolled during active disease. This chain connects TRBV7-9 to TRBJ1-2; D not certain. The CDR3 loop reads CASSPQSFNYGYTF. CDR3 DNA: TGTGCCAGCAGCCCCCAAAGCTTCAACTATGGCTACACCTTC.